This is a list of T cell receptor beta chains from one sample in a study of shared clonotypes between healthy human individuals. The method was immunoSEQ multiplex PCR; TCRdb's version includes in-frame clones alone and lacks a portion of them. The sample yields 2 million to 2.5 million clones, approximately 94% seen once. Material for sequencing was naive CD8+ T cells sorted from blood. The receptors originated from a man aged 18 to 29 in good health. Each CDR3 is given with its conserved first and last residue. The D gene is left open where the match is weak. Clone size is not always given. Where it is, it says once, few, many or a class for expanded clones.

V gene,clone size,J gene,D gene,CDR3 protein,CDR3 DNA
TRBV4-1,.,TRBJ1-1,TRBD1,CASSHFGTGNTEAFF,TGCGCCAGCAGCCACTTCGGGACAGGGAACACTGAAGCTTTCTTT
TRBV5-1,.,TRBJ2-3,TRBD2,CASSLGTLAGADTQYF,TGCGCCAGCAGCTTGGGGACTCTAGCGGGAGCAGATACGCAGTATTTT
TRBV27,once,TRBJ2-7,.,CASSLLGDEQYF,TGTGCCAGCAGTCTACTAGGGGACGAGCAGTACTTC
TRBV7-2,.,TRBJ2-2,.,CASSLVASTNTGELFF,TGTGCCAGCAGCTTAGTCGCATCAACGAACACCGGGGAGCTGTTTTTT
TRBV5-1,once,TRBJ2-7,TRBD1,CASSQSGTGSLEQYF,TGCGCCAGCAGCCAATCCGGGACAGGGTCTTTGGAGCAGTACTTC
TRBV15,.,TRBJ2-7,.,CATSTGDGGYEQYF,TGTGCCACCAGCACGGGGGATGGCGGGTACGAGCAGTACTTC
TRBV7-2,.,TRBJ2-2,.,CASSLFIQSGELFF,TGTGCCAGCAGCTTATTTATTCAGTCCGGGGAGCTGTTTTTT
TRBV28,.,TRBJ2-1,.,CASSSHREEGYNEQFF,TGTGCCAGCAGTTCCCACAGGGAAGAGGGGTACAATGAGCAGTTCTTC
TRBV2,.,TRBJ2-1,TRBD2,CASSEAMGAGGVTYNEQFF,TGTGCCAGCAGTGAAGCAATGGGAGCGGGAGGGGTAACCTACAATGAGCAGTTCTTC
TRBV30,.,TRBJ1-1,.,CAWSYGGTEAFF,TGTGCCTGGAGCTACGGGGGCACTGAAGCTTTCTTT
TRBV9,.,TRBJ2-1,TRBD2,CASSALTSGGDEQFF,TGTGCCAGCAGCGCCTTAACTAGCGGGGGGGATGAGCAGTTCTTC
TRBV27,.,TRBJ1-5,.,CASSLSPQSQPQHF,TGTGCCAGCAGTTTATCCCCTCAGTCACAGCCCCAGCATTTT
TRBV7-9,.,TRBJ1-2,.,CASSLDGLRVNYGYTF,TGTGCCAGCAGCTTAGATGGTCTCAGGGTGAACTATGGCTACACCTTC
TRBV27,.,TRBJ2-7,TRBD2,CASSFLSASGRVTYEQYF,TGTGCCAGCAGTTTTCTGTCGGCTAGCGGGAGGGTTACCTACGAGCAGTACTTC
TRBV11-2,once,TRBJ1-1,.,CASSLDKGAGNTEAFF,TGTGCCAGCAGCTTAGATAAGGGAGCGGGGAACACTGAAGCTTTCTTT
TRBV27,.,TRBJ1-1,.,CASRPLSTVNTEAFF,TGTGCCAGCAGACCCCTCTCGACAGTGAACACTGAAGCTTTCTTT
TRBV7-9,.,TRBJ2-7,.,CASSLYEGIEYEQYF,TGTGCCAGCAGCTTATATGAAGGGATCGAATACGAGCAGTACTTC
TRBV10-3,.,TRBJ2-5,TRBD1,CAISGGTGTMQTQYF,TGTGCCATCAGTGGAGGGACAGGGACTATGCAGACCCAGTACTTC
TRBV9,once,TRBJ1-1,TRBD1,CASSVSGGGNTEAFF,TGTGCCAGCAGCGTTTCAGGGGGCGGGAACACTGAAGCTTTCTTT
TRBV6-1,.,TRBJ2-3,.,CASSEIPQGLSTDTQYF,TGTGCCAGCAGTGAGATTCCGCAGGGGCTTAGCACAGATACGCAGTATTTT
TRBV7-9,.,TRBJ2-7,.,CASSLSMGGHEQYF,TGTGCCAGCAGCTTGTCGATGGGCGGCCACGAGCAGTACTTC
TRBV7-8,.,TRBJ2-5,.,CASSSHRVGGTSAQETQYF,TGTGCCAGCAGCTCGCACAGGGTCGGGGGTACGTCGGCCCAAGAGACCCAGTACTTC
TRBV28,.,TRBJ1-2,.,CASSPRGLYGYTF,TGTGCCAGCAGTCCCAGAGGACTCTATGGCTACACCTTC
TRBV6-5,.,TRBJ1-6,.,CASSYSQDLYSPLHF,TGTGCCAGCAGTTACTCCCAGGACCTTTATTCACCCCTCCACTTT
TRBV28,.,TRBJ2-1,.,CASSPSYNEQFF,TGTGCCAGCAGTCCCTCCTACAATGAGCAGTTCTTC
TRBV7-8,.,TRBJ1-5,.,CASSSSLISNQPQHF,TGTGCCAGCAGCTCCTCTCTTATTAGCAATCAGCCCCAGCATTTT
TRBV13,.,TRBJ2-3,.,CASSLIRADTQYF,TGTGCCAGCAGCTTAATCCGGGCAGATACGCAGTATTTT
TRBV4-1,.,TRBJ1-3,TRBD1,CASSHDDRGENTIYF,TGCGCCAGCAGCCACGACGACAGGGGAGAGAACACCATATATTTT
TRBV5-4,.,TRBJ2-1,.,CASSLLGTDEQFF,TGTGCCAGCAGCTTGCTTGGGACGGATGAGCAGTTCTTC
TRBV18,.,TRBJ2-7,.,CASSPGGTVTYEQYF,TGTGCCAGCTCACCTGGGGGGACGGTAACCTACGAGCAGTACTTC
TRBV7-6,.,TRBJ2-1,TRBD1,CASSLVLQGARNEQFF,TGTGCCAGCAGCTTAGTCTTACAGGGGGCTCGCAATGAGCAGTTCTTC
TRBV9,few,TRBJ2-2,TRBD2,CASSVEGGGTGELFF,TGTGCCAGCAGCGTAGAGGGCGGGGGCACCGGGGAGCTGTTTTTT
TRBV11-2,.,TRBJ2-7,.,CASSPSGYEQYF,TGTGCCAGCAGCCCTTCGGGCTACGAGCAGTACTTC
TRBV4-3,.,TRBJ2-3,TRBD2,CASSQYLAGSTDTQYF,TGCGCCAGCAGCCAATATCTAGCGGGGAGCACAGATACGCAGTATTTT
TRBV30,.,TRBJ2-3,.,CAWSVLGIPSTDTQYF,TGTGCCTGGAGTGTACTGGGGATCCCTAGCACAGATACGCAGTATTTT
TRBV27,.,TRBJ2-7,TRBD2,CASSLGLAGPYEQYF,TGTGCCAGCAGTTTAGGTCTAGCGGGACCCTACGAGCAGTACTTC
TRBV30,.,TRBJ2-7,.,CAWSIGQLYEQYF,TGTGCCTGGTCCATTGGACAGCTCTACGAGCAGTACTTC
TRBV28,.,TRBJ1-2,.,CASSFRGVGYTF,TGTGCCAGCAGTTTTAGGGGAGTTGGCTACACCTTC
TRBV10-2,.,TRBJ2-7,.,CASTPWGDEQYF,TGCGCCAGCACCCCTTGGGGGGACGAGCAGTACTTC
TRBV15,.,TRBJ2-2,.,CATSRLPRKQGRVGELFF,TGTGCCACCAGCAGACTCCCAAGGAAGCAGGGGCGGGTCGGGGAGCTGTTTTTT
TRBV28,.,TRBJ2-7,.,CASSPPFEEQYF,TGTGCCAGCAGTCCCCCTTTTGAGGAGCAGTACTTC